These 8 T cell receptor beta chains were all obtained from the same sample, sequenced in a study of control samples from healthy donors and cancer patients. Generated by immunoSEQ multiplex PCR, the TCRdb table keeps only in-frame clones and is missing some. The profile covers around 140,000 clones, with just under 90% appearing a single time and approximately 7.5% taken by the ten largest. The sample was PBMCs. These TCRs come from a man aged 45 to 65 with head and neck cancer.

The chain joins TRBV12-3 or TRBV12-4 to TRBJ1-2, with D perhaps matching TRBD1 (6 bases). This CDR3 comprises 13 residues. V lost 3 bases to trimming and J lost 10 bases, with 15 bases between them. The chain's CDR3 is CASSFETGSLYTF. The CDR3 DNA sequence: TGTGCCAGCAGTTTCGAGACAGGCTCCCTCTACACCTTC.

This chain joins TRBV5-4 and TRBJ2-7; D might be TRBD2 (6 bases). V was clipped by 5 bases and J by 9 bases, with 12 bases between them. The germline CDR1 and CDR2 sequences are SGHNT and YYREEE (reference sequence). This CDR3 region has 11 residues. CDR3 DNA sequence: TGTGCCAGCAGTCCGGGGGTGGGGCAGTACTTC. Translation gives CASSPGVGQYF.

The CDR3: CASSVDRGAEAFF. The CDR3, as DNA: TGTGCCAGCAGCGTCGACAGGGGTGCTGAAGCTTTCTTT. The J gene is TRBJ1-1, the V gene TRBV3-1 (or the pseudogene TRBV3-2); 8 nucleotides align to TRBD1. The ends lost 5 bases at V and 6 bases at J; junction bases unmatched: 5. Germline V CDR1 and CDR2: LGHDT, YNNKEL (reference sequence). CDR3 length: 13 amino acids.

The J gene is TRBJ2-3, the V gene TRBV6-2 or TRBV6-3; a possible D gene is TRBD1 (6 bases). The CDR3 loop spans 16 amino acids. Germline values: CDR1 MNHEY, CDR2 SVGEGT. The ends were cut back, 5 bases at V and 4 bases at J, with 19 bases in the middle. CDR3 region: CASSPRTFGGPDTQYF. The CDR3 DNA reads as TGTGCCAGCAGTCCCCGAACTTTTGGGGGCCCAGATACGCAGTATTTT.

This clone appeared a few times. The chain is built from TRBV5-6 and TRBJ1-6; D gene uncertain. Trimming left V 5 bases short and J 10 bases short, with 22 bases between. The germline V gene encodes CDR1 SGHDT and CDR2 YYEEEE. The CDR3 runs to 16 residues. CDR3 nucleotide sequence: TGTGCCAGCAGTCTTGGACGGAGGGTGGAAGTCTCACCCCTCCACTTT. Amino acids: CASSLGRRVEVSPLHF.

The CDR3 sequence is CASTPQSSNTEAFF. The DNA of the CDR3 is TGTGCCAGCACGCCGCAATCTTCGAACACTGAAGCTTTCTTT. V and J are TRBV3-1 (or the pseudogene TRBV3-2) and TRBJ1-1; D unclear. Per germline, CDR1 LGHDT and CDR2 YNNKEL (reference sequence). CDR3 length: 14 residues. V lost 7 bases, J lost 1 base, and 13 bases lay in between.

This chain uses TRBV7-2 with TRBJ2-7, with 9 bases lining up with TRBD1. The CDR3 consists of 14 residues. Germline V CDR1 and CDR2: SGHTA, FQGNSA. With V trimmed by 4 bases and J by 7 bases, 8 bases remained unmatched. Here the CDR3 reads CASSWSQGAGEQYF. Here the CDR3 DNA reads TGTGCCAGCAGCTGGTCACAGGGGGCGGGGGAGCAGTACTTC.

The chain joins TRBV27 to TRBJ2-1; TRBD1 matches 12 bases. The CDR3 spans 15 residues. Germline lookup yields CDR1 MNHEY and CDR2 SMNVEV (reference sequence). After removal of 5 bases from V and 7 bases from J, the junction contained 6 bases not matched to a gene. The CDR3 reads CASSVGTGGLNEQFF. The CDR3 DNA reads TGTGCCAGCAGTGTCGGGACAGGGGGCTTAAATGAGCAGTTCTTC.